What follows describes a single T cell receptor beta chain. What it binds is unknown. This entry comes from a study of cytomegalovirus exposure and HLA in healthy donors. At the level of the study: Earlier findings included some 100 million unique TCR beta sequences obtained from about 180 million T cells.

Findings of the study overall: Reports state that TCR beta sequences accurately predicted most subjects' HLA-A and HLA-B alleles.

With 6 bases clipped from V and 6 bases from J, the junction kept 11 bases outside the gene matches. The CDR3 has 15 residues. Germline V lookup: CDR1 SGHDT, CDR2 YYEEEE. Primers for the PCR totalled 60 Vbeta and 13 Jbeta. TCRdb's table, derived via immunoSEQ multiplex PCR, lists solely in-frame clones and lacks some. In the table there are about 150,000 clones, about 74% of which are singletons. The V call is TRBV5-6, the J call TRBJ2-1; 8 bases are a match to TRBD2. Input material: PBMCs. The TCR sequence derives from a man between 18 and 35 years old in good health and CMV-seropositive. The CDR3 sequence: CASIPRGGLSNEQFF. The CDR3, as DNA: TGTGCCAGCATACCTCGGGGGGGCCTTTCCAATGAGCAGTTCTTC.